This T cell receptor beta chain is drawn from a study of cytotoxic CD8 clonotypes in ibrutinib-treated CLL. Whole-study findings and limits: Baseline levels of clonality went above those of age-matched healthy donors and moved with circulating CD8+ T-cell counts. Public clonotypes were uncommon and contracted or stayed stable on treatment. Clonality went up at ibrutinib response and then declined back toward baseline at progression.

Target depth was 1 in 200,000 to 1 in 1 million T cells, about 10x per clonotype. The repertoire was sequenced with immunoSEQ multiplex PCR; TCRdb's copy has only in-frame clones and lacks some. The profile covers over 45,000 clones, with about 54% appearing a single time and about 24% taken by the ten largest. V lost 1 base to trimming and J lost 5 bases; unmatched junction nucleotides: 9. CDR3 length: 16 amino acids. The V gene's germline CDR1 is MNHEY and CDR2 SMNVEV (reference sequence). This clone was seen a handful of times. What it binds is unknown. The J gene is TRBJ2-5, the V gene TRBV27, with 8 nucleotides matching TRBD1. This specimen was PBMCs, taken at disease progression, from a patient treated with ibrutinib. The source of this sequence is a human donor with chronic lymphocytic leukemia. This CDR3 is CASSLWGYQGAETQYF. CDR3 nucleotide sequence: TGTGCCAGCAGTTTATGGGGTTACCAGGGGGCTGAGACCCAGTACTTC.